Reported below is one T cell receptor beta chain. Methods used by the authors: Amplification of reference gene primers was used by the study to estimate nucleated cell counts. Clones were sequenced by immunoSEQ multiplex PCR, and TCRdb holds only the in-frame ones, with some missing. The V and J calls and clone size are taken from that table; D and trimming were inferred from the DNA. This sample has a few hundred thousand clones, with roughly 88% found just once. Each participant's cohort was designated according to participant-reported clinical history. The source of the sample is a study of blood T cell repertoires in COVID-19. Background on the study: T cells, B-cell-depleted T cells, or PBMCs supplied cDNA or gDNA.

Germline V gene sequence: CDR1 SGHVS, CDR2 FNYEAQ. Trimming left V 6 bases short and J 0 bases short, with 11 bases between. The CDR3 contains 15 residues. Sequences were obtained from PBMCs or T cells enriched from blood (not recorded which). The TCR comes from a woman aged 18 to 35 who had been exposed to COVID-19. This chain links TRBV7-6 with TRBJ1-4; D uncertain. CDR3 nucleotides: TGTGCCAGCAGGCGACTGGTTGCAACTAATGAAAAACTGTTTTTT. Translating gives CASRRLVATNEKLFF.